This T cell receptor (beta chain) is drawn from a study of cytomegalovirus exposure and HLA in healthy donors. Study-level points and caveats: A later analysis, which compared TCR beta chains of equal frequency, found the HLA-associated ones more clonally expanded. According to the study, roughly 160 TCR beta chains were cytomegalovirus-associated.

In the case of this clone: What it recognizes is unknown.

Unmatched junction bases numbered 10, after V lost 0 bases and J lost 4 bases. This CDR3 is 17 amino acids long. Germline CDR1 is LGHNA and CDR2 is YSLEER. PCR was performed using 60 Vbeta and 13 Jbeta primers. How the authors handled the data: A follow-up analysis tallied tens of millions of unique TCR beta chains, roughly 11 million shared. Assay: immunoSEQ multiplex PCR; the TCRdb copy retains only in-frame clones and omits some. That table supplies the V and J calls and clone size; D and trimming were determined from the DNA. The repertoire holds around 190,000 clones, with around three quarters as singletons.

The source of this sequence is a woman aged 25 to 39 in good health and CMV-seropositive. The J gene is TRBJ2-7, the V gene TRBV4-3; 9 nucleotides match TRBD1. Sequenced sample: PBMCs. CDR3 nucleotide sequence: TGCGCCAGCAGCCAAGAATTCCAGAGACAGGGGGTATACGAGCAGTACTTC. Protein: CASSQEFQRQGVYEQYF.